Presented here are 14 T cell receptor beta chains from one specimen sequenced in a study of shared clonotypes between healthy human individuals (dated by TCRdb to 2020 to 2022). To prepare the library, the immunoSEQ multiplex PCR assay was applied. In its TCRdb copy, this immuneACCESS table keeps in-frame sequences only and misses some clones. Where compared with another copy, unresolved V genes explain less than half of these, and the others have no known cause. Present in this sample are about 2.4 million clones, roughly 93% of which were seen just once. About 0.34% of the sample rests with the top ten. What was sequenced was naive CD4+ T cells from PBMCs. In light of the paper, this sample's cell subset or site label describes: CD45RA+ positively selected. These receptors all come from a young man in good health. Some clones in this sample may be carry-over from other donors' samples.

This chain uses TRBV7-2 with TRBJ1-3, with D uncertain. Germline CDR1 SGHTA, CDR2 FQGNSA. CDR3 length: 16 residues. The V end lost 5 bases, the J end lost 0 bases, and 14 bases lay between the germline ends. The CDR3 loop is CASSLGVPYSGNTIYF. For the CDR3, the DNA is TGTGCCAGCAGCCTCGGGGTACCCTACTCTGGAAACACCATATATTTT.

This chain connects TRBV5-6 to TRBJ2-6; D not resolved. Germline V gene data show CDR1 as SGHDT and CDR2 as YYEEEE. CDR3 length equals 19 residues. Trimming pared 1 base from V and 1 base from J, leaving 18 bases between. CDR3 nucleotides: TGTGCCAGCAGCTTGTTTGGGGAAAGGAAAAGATCTGGGGCCAACGTCCTGACTTTC. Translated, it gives CASSLFGERKRSGANVLTF. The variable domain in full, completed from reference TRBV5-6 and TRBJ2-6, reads DAGVTQSPTHLIKTRGQQVTLRCSPKSGHDTVSWYQQALGQGPQFIFQYYEEEERQRGNFPDRFSGHQFPNYSSELNVNALLLGDSALYLCASSLFGERKRSGANVLTFGAGSRLTVL.

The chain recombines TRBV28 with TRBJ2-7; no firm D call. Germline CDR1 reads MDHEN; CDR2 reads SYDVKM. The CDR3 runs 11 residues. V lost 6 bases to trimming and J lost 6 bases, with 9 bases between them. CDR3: CASRERREQYF. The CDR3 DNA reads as TGTGCCAGCAGAGAGAGGCGCGAGCAGTACTTC.

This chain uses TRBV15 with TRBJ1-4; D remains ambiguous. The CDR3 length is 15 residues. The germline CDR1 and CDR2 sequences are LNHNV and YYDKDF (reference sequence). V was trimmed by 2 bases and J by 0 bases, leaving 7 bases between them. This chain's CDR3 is CATSRSGATNEKLFF. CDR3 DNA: TGTGCCACCAGCAGATCTGGTGCAACTAATGAAAAACTGTTTTTT.

DNA of the CDR3: TGTGCCAGCAGCTTAGGCTCCCTAGCGGGCTCTAGCACAGATACGCAGTATTTT. It yields the protein CASSLGSLAGSSTDTQYF. The chain recombines TRBV7-2 with TRBJ2-3, with 8 bases that match TRBD2. Trimming cost V 1 base and J 0 bases; bases outside gene matches: 9. The CDR3 extends over 18 amino acids. Per the germline V gene, CDR1 is SGHTA and CDR2 is FQGNSA. Drawing the rest from reference TRBV7-2 and TRBJ2-3, the complete variable domain is GAGVSQSPSNKVTEKGKDVELRCDPISGHTALYWYRQSLGQGLEFLIYFQGNSAPDKSGLPSDRFSAERTGGSVSTLTIQRTQQEDSAVYLCASSLGSLAGSSTDTQYFGPGTRLTVL.

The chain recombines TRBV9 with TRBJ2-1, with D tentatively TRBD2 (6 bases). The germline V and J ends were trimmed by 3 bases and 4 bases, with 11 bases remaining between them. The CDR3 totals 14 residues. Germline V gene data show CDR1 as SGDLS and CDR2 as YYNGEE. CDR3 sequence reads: CASSADGGYNEQFF. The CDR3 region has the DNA TGTGCCAGCAGCGCCGATGGGGGGTACAATGAGCAGTTCTTC.

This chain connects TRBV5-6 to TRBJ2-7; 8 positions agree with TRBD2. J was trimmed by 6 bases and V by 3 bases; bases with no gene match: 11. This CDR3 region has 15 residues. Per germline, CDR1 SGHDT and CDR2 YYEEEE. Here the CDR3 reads CASSYLTGGISEQYF. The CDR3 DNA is TGTGCCAGCAGCTACTTAACGGGGGGGATCTCCGAGCAGTACTTC.

In DNA, the CDR3 is TGTGCCAGCAGCTTATCAGGGAACAATTCACCCCTCCACTTT. As protein: CASSLSGNNSPLHF. The chain links TRBV7-9 to TRBJ1-6, with D maybe TRBD1 (5 bases). CDR1 is SEHNR and CDR2 is FQNEAQ in the germline V gene (reference sequence). Trimming shortened V by 2 bases and J by 7 bases, and 9 bases separated the two germline ends. The CDR3 runs 14 residues. Combining the CDR3 with reference TRBV7-9 and TRBJ1-6 gives the whole variable domain DTGVSQNPRHKITKRGQNVTFRCDPISEHNRLYWYRQTLGQGPEFLTYFQNEAQLEKSRLLSDRFSAERPKGSFSTLEIQRTEQGDSAMYLCASSLSGNNSPLHFGNGTRLTVT.

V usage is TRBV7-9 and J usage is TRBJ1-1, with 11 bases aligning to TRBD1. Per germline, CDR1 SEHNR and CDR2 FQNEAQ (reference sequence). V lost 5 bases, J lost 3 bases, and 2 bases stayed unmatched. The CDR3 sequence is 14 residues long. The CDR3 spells CASSRDRGDTEAFF. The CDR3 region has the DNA TGTGCCAGCAGCCGGGACAGGGGGGACACTGAAGCTTTCTTT.

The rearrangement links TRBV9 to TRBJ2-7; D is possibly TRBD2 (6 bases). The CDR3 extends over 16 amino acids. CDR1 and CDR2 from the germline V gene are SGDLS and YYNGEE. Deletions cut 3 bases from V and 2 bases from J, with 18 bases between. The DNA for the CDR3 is TGTGCCAGCAGCGCTAGCGTCGCAGAGCGCACCTACGAGCAGTACTTC. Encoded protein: CASSASVAERTYEQYF.

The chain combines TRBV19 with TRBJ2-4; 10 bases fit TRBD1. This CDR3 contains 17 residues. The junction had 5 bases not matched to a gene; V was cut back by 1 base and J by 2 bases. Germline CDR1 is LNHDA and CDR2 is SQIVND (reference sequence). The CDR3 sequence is CASSIGGTGATKNIQYF. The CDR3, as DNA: TGTGCCAGTAGTATAGGTGGGACAGGGGCCACCAAAAACATTCAGTACTTC.

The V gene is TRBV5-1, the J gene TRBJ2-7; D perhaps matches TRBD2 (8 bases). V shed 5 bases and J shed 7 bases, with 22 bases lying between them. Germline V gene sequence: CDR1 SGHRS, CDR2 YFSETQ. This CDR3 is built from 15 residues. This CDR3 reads CASSPAGEPQGEQYF. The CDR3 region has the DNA TGCGCCAGCAGTCCAGCGGGAGAGCCACAGGGGGAGCAGTACTTC.

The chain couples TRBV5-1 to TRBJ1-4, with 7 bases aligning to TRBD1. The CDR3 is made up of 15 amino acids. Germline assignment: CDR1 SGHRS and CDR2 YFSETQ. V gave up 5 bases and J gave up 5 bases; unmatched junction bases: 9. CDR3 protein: CASRGPGQLNEKLFF. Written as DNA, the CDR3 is TGCGCCAGCAGAGGTCCGGGACAGCTCAATGAAAAACTGTTTTTT.

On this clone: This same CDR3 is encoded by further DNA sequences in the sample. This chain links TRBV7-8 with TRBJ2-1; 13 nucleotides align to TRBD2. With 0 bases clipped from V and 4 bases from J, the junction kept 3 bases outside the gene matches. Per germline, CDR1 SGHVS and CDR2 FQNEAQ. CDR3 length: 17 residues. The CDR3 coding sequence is TGTGCCAGCAGCTTAGCGCGACTAGCGGGAGGTTACAATGAGCAGTTCTTC. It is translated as CASSLARLAGGYNEQFF.